This T cell receptor beta chain was obtained from a study of early T cells in non-severe SARS-CoV-2 infection. Study summary: Unpaired chains resulted from sequencing bulk RNA of unsorted whole blood.

Study outcomes and limitations: VDJdb matching, biased toward anti-spike CD8 responses, missed private and CD4 specificities.

Comments on this clonotype: Antigen specificity is unknown.

Attachment of unique molecular identifiers was made to individual cDNA molecules. TCRdb ran MiXCR on the 5' RACE reads and lists one entry per CDR3 protein. Of approximately 65,000 distinct CDR3 sequences listed, about 12% are singletons. Trimming pared 7 bases from V and 0 bases from J, leaving 15 bases between. In germline, CDR1 is LNHDA, CDR2 SQIVND (reference sequence). The CDR3 consists of 16 residues. The receptor was derived from an adult who was a healthcare worker with PCR-confirmed SARS-CoV-2 infection or an uninfected control (not recorded which). The chain uses TRBV19 and TRBJ2-2; a possible D gene is TRBD1 (7 bases). Sequenced input: whole blood. The CDR3 nucleotides are TGTGCCAGTACCGTAGGAGGGACAGCGAACACCGGGGAGCTGTTTTTT. Residues: CASTVGGTANTGELFF.